The sequence of this TCR beta chain was determined in a study of cytomegalovirus exposure and HLA in healthy donors. General study results and limits: Indistinguishable V segments such as TRBV6-2 and TRBV6-3 were excluded. It was confirmed in vitro that a few of the CMV-associated chains were specific for CMV antigens. A later analysis by the authors found several of the most significant clusters apparently linked to common viral pathogens.

The PCR contained 60 Vbeta and 13 Jbeta primers. Produced via immunoSEQ multiplex PCR; TCRdb's table is partial and in-frame only. The sample consists of around 93,000 clones, 82% of them appearing once. The V gene lost 2 bases and the J gene lost 2 bases, with 21 bases spanning the gap. In germline, CDR1 is SEHNR, CDR2 FQNEAQ (reference sequence). The CDR3 spans 18 residues. Comment on this clone: Its matching antigen is unknown.

Input material: PBMCs. J is TRBJ2-5 and V is TRBV7-9; TRBD2 is a possible D gene (5 bases). This receptor was identified in a man in his fifties or sixties in good health and CMV-seronegative. The chain's CDR3 is CASSLNRWELSLQETQYF. The CDR3 DNA sequence: TGTGCCAGCAGCTTAAATAGGTGGGAGCTGTCGCTTCAAGAGACCCAGTACTTC.